These T cell receptor beta chains were read from a single sample in a study of shared clonotypes between healthy human individuals. Assay used: immunoSEQ multiplex PCR; TCRdb lists only in-frame clones, some missing. The sample includes about 680,000 clones, 92% of them seen just once. The specimen sequenced was naive CD8+ T cells sorted from blood. The receptors shown here come from a man aged 25 to 40 in good health. The CDR3 runs from the conserved cysteine through the conserved F or W. A D gene is named only where the DNA matches it firmly. Some rows have no size entry. The others give once, few or many, or a class for an expanded clone.

J gene	D gene	V gene	clone size	CDR3 DNA	CDR3 protein
TRBJ2-3	NA	TRBV28	NA	TGTGCCAGCAGTCCGCTAGCTGATACGCAGTATTTT	CASSPLADTQYF
TRBJ1-2	NA	TRBV6-4	NA	TGTGCCAGCAGGGTAGGACTCGACGAGGGTGGCTACACCTTC	CASRVGLDEGGYTF
TRBJ2-2	NA	TRBV28	NA	TGTGCCAGCAGACCCCAGGCCACCGGGGAGCTGTTTTTT	CASRPQATGELFF
TRBJ1-4	NA	TRBV4-1	NA	TGCGCCAGCAGCCCAGAGGAGGTGACACGAGGGGAAAAACTGTTTTTT	CASSPEEVTRGEKLFF
TRBJ2-7	TRBD2	TRBV29-1	NA	TGCAGCGTTGTTCCCCAGCGGGAGAACTACGAGCAGTACTTC	CSVVPQRENYEQYF
TRBJ1-5	NA	TRBV2	few	TGTGCCAGCAGTGCCGGGGAGGTTTATAGCAATCAGCCCCAGCATTTT	CASSAGEVYSNQPQHF
TRBJ2-1	NA	TRBV12-5	NA	TGTGCTAGTGGTTTGCGCGACAATGAGCAGTTCTTC	CASGLRDNEQFF
TRBJ2-2	NA	TRBV2	NA	TGTGCCAGCAGTGAATCTGGCTTGTTAGCCGGGGAGCTGTTTTTT	CASSESGLLAGELFF
TRBJ2-3	NA	TRBV27	NA	TGTGCCAGCAGTTCCTTTAGAGGCACAGATACGCAGTATTTT	CASSSFRGTDTQYF
TRBJ2-1	TRBD2	TRBV6-4	many	TGTGCCAGCAGTGACGTAGCGGGAGGGGGCAATGAGCAGTTCTTC	CASSDVAGGGNEQFF
TRBJ1-2	NA	TRBV19	NA	TGTGCCAGTAGTGAAATCATGCAGGAACGCTATGGCTACACCTTC	CASSEIMQERYGYTF
TRBJ1-1	NA	TRBV7-9	NA	TGTGCCAGCAGTTCATTTGGTGAAGCTTTCTTT	CASSSFGEAFF
TRBJ2-1	TRBD2	TRBV6-5	NA	TGTGCCAGCACCCTTAGCGGGGCTTCCTACAATGAGCAGTTCTTC	CASTLSGASYNEQFF
TRBJ2-5	NA	TRBV30	NA	TGTGCCTGGAGTGTACAAGAGACCCAGTACTTC	CAWSVQETQYF
TRBJ2-7	TRBD2	TRBV10-3	NA	TGTGCCATCAGTGAGGTAATAGCGGGAGGGATAAGCTACGAGCAGTACTTC	CAISEVIAGGISYEQYF
TRBJ1-2	TRBD1	TRBV6-5	few	TGTGCCAGCAGAGGGACAGGCTATGGCTACACCTTC	CASRGTGYGYTF
TRBJ1-2	NA	TRBV5-4	NA	TGTGCCAGCAGCTTGAGGGGCTCTAACTATGGCTACACCTTC	CASSLRGSNYGYTF
TRBJ2-3	TRBD2	TRBV25-1	NA	TGTGCCAGCAGTGAATCCGGCGGGAGGGAGACAGATACGCAGTATTTT	CASSESGGRETDTQYF
TRBJ2-1	NA	TRBV9	NA	TGTGCCAGCAGCGTAGAGGGGGGGACAGAGCAGTTCTTC	CASSVEGGTEQFF
TRBJ2-3	TRBD2	TRBV6-1	once	TGTGCCAGCATAGTGTGGCGGGAGGGCCTAAATACGCAGTATTTT	CASIVWREGLNTQYF
TRBJ1-4	NA	TRBV4-1	NA	TGCGCCAGCAGCCAAGATCGGGAGGGCTGGGAGGTAAAACTGTTTTTT	CASSQDREGWEVKLFF
TRBJ2-1	TRBD1	TRBV6-5	NA	TGTGCCAGCAGTTGGGGACAGGGGTATTACAATGAGCAGTTCTTC	CASSWGQGYYNEQFF
TRBJ2-7	TRBD1	TRBV11-2	NA	TGTGCCAGCAGCTCATTCCCGACAGGGCGCTACGAGCAGTACTTC	CASSSFPTGRYEQYF
TRBJ2-7	TRBD2	TRBV4-1	NA	TGCGCCAGCAGCCAAGTCCTAGCGGGAGCCTACGAGCAGTACTTC	CASSQVLAGAYEQYF
TRBJ2-5	NA	TRBV27	NA	TGTGCCAGCAGTTTTGGCGGAGATGGGGAGACCCAGTACTTC	CASSFGGDGETQYF
TRBJ2-2	NA	TRBV9	NA	TGTGCCAGCAATTCAAGGGATGGAAGCACCGGGGAGCTGTTTTTT	CASNSRDGSTGELFF
TRBJ2-7	TRBD1	TRBV4-1	NA	TGCGCCAGCAGCCAAGATACAGGGGGCCTCTACGAGCAGTACTTC	CASSQDTGGLYEQYF
TRBJ2-2	NA	TRBV4-1	NA	TGCGCCAGCAGCCAAGCGGACATCACCGGGGAGCTGTTTTTT	CASSQADITGELFF
TRBJ1-2	NA	TRBV10-2	NA	TGCGCCAGCAGTGAGGGGGCCCCGAAGGCCTATGGCTACACCTTC	CASSEGAPKAYGYTF
TRBJ2-7	NA	TRBV15	once	TGTGCCACCAGCCCGGCGGGCGCAGAGTCCTACGAGCAGTACTTC	CATSPAGAESYEQYF
TRBJ2-2	NA	TRBV14	NA	TGTGCCAGCAGCCAAGGGAACACCGGGGAGCTGTTTTTT	CASSQGNTGELFF
TRBJ2-7	TRBD2	TRBV27	NA	TGTGCCAGCAGTCCGGGGACTAGCGGACACTACGAGCAGTACTTC	CASSPGTSGHYEQYF
TRBJ2-1	NA	TRBV9	NA	TGTGCCAGCAGCGTTAATGGGTTTGTCGAGCAGTTCTTC	CASSVNGFVEQFF
TRBJ2-7	NA	TRBV11-2	NA	TGTGCCAGCAGCTTACAGGCAGGGACGAGCTCCTACGAGCAGTACTTC	CASSLQAGTSSYEQYF
TRBJ2-1	NA	TRBV9	NA	TGTGCCAGCAGCGAACACAGGGAATCTGAGCAGTTCTTC	CASSEHRESEQFF
TRBJ2-2	TRBD1	TRBV27	once	TGTGCCAGCAGTTTTTTAGGACAGGGGGTGAACACCGGGGAGCTGTTTTTT	CASSFLGQGVNTGELFF
TRBJ1-1	NA	TRBV9	NA	TGTGCCAGCAGCCAAGGAGATGACACTGAAGCTTTCTTT	CASSQGDDTEAFF
TRBJ1-1	NA	TRBV11-3	NA	TGTGCCAGCAGCTTAGGCGGGAGGGAAGGGACCACTGAAGCTTTCTTT	CASSLGGREGTTEAFF
TRBJ2-1	NA	TRBV6-1	NA	TGTGCCAGCAGTGAACTTCGTCTAGAGAGCTACAATGAGCAGTTCTTC	CASSELRLESYNEQFF
TRBJ2-7	NA	TRBV7-8	NA	TGTGCCAGCAGCATCGGGCCCCTGGACTACGAGCAGTACTTC	CASSIGPLDYEQYF
TRBJ2-1	NA	TRBV4-2	NA	TGTGCCAGCAGCCAAGGATCTAGCGAGGGGGCAAGGGAGCAGTTCTTC	CASSQGSSEGAREQFF
TRBJ2-7	TRBD1	TRBV7-9	NA	TGTGCCAGCAGCTGGAGCAGGGGGCCAGCCTACGAGCAGTACTTC	CASSWSRGPAYEQYF
TRBJ2-3	TRBD2	TRBV9	once	TGTGCCAGCAGCTCCCGGACTAGCGGGACAGATACGCAGTATTTT	CASSSRTSGTDTQYF
TRBJ2-2	TRBD2	TRBV9	NA	TGTGCCAGCAGCTTCGGGACTAGGGGCACCGGGGAGCTGTTTTTT	CASSFGTRGTGELFF
TRBJ2-2	NA	TRBV11-2	few	TGTGCCAGCAGCTCGAACACCGGGGAGCTGTTTTTT	CASSSNTGELFF
TRBJ2-1	NA	TRBV21-1	NA	TGTGCCAGCGGCCCTACTAGCGGGAGTTTGAATGAGCAGTTCTTC	CASGPTSGSLNEQFF
TRBJ2-1	TRBD1	TRBV5-4	NA	TGTGCCAGCAGCAACCCGGGACAGGGCTCCAATGAGCAGTTCTTC	CASSNPGQGSNEQFF
TRBJ2-7	TRBD1	TRBV5-1	once	TGCGCCAGCAGCTCCACCGGGACAGGACCGCCCTACGAGCAGTACTTC	CASSSTGTGPPYEQYF
TRBJ2-3	TRBD1	TRBV30	once	TGTGCCTGGGCGGGACAGGGGAACACAGATACGCAGTATTTT	CAWAGQGNTDTQYF
TRBJ2-5	TRBD1	TRBV5-8	NA	TGTGCCAGCAGCCCCCTAGGGGGCCGGGAGACCCAGTACTTC	CASSPLGGRETQYF
TRBJ2-5	NA	TRBV28	once	TGTGCCAGCAGTTTCCCCGAATTGAGACGGGAACAAGAGACCCAGTACTTC	CASSFPELRREQETQYF